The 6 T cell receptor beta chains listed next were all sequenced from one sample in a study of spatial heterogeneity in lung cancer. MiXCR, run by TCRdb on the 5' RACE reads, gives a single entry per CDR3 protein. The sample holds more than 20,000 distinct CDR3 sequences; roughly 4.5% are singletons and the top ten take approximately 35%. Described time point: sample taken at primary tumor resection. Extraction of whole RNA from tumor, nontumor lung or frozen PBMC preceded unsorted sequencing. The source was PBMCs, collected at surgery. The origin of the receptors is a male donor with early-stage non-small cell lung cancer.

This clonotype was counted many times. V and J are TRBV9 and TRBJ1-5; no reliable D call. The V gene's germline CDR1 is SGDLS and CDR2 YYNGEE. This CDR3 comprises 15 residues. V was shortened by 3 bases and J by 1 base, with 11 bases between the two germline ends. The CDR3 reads CASSAGSLSNQPQHF. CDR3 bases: TGTGCCAGCAGCGCCGGGAGTTTAAGCAATCAGCCCCAGCATTTT.

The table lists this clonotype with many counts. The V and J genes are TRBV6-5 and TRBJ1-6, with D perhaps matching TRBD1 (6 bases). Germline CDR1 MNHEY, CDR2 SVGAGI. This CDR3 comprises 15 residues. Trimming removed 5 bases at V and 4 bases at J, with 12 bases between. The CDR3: CASSLGTPYNSPLHF. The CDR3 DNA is TGTGCCAGCAGTCTTGGGACACCATATAATTCACCCCTCCACTTT.

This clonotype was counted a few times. CDR3 loop: CASSLDPSVAVEQYF. CDR3 bases: TGTGCCAGCAGCTTAGATCCCAGCGTGGCGGTCGAGCAGTACTTC. The chain employs TRBV7-6 and TRBJ2-7; D gene uncertain. The length of the CDR3 is 15 residues. Trimming took off 1 base at V and 6 bases at J, with 16 bases between the two ends. CDR1 is SGHVS and CDR2 is FNYEAQ in the germline V gene.

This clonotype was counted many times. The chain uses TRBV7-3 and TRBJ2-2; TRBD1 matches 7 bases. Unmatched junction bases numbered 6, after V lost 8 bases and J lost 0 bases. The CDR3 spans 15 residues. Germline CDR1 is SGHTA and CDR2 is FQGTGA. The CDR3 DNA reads TGTGCCAGCGAACGGGGACAGCCGAACACCGGGGAGCTGTTTTTT. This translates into CASERGQPNTGELFF.

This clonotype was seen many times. The CDR3 spells CASSLALGEHNEQYF. As DNA, the CDR3 is TGTGCCAGCAGCTTAGCTTTGGGGGAGCACAACGAGCAGTACTTC. This chain uses TRBV7-8 with TRBJ2-7; D might be TRBD1 or TRBD2, each matching 5 bases. Trimming shortened V by 0 bases and J by 5 bases, and 14 bases separated the two germline ends. The CDR3 totals 15 residues. The germline CDR1 and CDR2 sequences are SGHVS and FQNEAQ.

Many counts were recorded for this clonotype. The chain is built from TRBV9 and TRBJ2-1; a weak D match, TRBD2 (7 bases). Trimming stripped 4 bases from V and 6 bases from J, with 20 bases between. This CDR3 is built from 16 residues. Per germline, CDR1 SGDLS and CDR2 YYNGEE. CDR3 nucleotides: TGTGCCAGCAGCATCCGCGGGGGCCTTGAAATCAATGAGCAGTTCTTC. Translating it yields CASSIRGGLEINEQFF.